This TCR beta chain was sequenced during a study of blood T cells in healthy people across ages. Study-level results: A roughly linear age-dependent decrease characterized TCR beta diversity per million T cells.

Concerning this clonotype: The antigen remains undetermined.

Sample-barcoded 5' priming and a J-beta primer mix drove a second PCR of about 7 to 11 cycles. Each CDR3 protein is one row after TCRdb ran MiXCR on the 5' RACE reads. The sample includes about 1.1 million distinct CDR3 sequences, 30% to 40% of them seen just once. The sequence was collected from a man in his late teens or twenties in good health. Specimen: blood.

The CDR3, as DNA: TGTGCCAGCAGCTTGGCCCCCCACGCTATGGGAAACTATGGCTACACCTTC. It translates to CASSLAPHAMGNYGYTF. The chain recombines TRBV5-5 with TRBJ1-2, with D uncertain. Trimming left V 0 bases short and J 2 bases short, with 17 bases between. The CDR3 has 17 amino acids. CDR1 is SGHKS, CDR2 YYEKEE, per germline (reference sequence).